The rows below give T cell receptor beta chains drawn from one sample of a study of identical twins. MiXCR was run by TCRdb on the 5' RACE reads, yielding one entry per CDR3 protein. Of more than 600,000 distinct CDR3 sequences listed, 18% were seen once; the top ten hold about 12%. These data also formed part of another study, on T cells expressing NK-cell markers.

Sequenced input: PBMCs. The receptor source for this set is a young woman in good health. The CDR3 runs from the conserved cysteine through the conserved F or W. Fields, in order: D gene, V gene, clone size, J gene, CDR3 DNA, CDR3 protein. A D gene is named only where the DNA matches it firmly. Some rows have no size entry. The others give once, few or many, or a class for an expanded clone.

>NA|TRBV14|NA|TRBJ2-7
TGTGCCAGCAGCCACAGGGGCCTCCCCTTCCACGAGCAGTACTTC
CASSHRGLPFHEQYF
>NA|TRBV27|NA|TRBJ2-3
TGTGCCAGCAGTTTCTTCCCCACAGATACGCAGTATTTT
CASSFFPTDTQYF
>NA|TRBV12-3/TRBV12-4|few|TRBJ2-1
TGTGCCAGCAGTCCGACCGACAGGCCTCCACCCAATGAGCAGTTCTTC
CASSPTDRPPPNEQFF
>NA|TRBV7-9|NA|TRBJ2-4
TGTGCCAGCAGCTTAAGTGGCTCGGACATTCAGTACTTC
CASSLSGSDIQYF
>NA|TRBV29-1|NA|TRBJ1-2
TGCAGCGCAGATTCACAAAAGAATAACTATGGCTACACCTTC
CSADSQKNNYGYTF
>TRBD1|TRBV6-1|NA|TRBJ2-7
TGTGCCAGCAGTGGTGCCGGACAGGGGCCGTGGGAGCAGTACTTC
CASSGAGQGPWEQYF
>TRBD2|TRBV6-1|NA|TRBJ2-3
TGTGCCAGCAGGGTAGCGGGCAGCACAGATAGGCAGTATTTT
CASRVAGSTDRQYF
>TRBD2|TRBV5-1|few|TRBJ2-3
TGCGCCAGCAGCTTGCTACTAGCGGGGGGCCGTCAGTACACAGATACGCAGTATTTT
CASSLLLAGGRQYTDTQYF
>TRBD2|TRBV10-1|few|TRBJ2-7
TGCGCCAGCAGTGACACGGGGGGGACCTACGAGCAGTACTTC
CASSDTGGTYEQYF
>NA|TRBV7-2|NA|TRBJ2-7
TGTGCCAGCAGCTTAGACCCAGGGCCCTCCTACGAGCAGTACTTC
CASSLDPGPSYEQYF
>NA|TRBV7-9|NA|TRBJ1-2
TGTGCCAGCAGCACCCGTAGGTATCGATCAGCTAACTATGGCTACACCTTC
CASSTRRYRSANYGYTF
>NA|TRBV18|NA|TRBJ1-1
TGTGCCAGCTCTATAGGTCACAAAATGAACACTGAAGCTTTCTTT
CASSIGHKMNTEAFF
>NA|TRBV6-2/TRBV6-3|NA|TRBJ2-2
TGTGCCAGCAGTTATGCAGAAGGGAGATACACCGGGGAGCTGTTTTTT
CASSYAEGRYTGELFF
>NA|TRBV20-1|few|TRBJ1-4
TGCAGTGCTACCCGACAGGAAAAACTGTTTTTT
CSATRQEKLFF
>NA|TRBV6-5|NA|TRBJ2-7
TGTGCCAGCAGTTACACCGGTGGGCAGTACGAGCAGTACTTC
CASSYTGGQYEQYF
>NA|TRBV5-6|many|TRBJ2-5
TGTGCCAGCAGCTTAACAGGGCGGGAGACCCAGTACTTC
CASSLTGRETQYF
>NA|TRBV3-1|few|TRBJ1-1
TGTGCCAGCTCAATTGCATCACCGGGCACTGAAGCTTTCTTT
CASSIASPGTEAFF
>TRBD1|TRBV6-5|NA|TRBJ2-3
TGTGCCAGCAGTTTCAGGGGGAAGGCGGATACGCAGTATTTT
CASSFRGKADTQYF
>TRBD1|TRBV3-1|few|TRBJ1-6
TGTGCCAGCAGTTTCGATACAGGGGGGACTTCACCCCTCCACTTT
CASSFDTGGTSPLHF
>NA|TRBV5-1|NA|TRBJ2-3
TGCGCCAGCAGCTTGGTCTCTGCCGGGGACACAGATACGCAGTATTTT
CASSLVSAGDTDTQYF
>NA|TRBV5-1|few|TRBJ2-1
TGCGCCAGCAGCTTGGACCGGGGCATGAACAATGAGCAGTTCTTC
CASSLDRGMNNEQFF
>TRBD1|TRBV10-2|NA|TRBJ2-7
TGCGCCAGCAGTACCCCCGGGACAGGGGGATACGAGCAGTACTTC
CASSTPGTGGYEQYF
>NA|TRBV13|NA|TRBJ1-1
TGTGCCAGCAGCTCGAGGGCGGACCTGGGGACTGAAGCTTTCTTT
CASSSRADLGTEAFF
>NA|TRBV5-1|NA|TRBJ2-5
TGCGCCAGCAGCTTGTTACGGATCCGGGGAGAGACCCAGTACTTC
CASSLLRIRGETQYF
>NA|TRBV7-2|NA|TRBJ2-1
TGTGCCAGCAGCTTAGGTAGCGGACGCCTCCGGAATGAGCAGTTCTTC
CASSLGSGRLRNEQFF
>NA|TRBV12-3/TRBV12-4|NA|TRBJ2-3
TGTGCCAGCAGTTTAAGTTGGGGAGATACGCAGTATTTT
CASSLSWGDTQYF
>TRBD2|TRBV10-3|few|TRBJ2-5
TGTGCCATCAGTGTGAGCGGGAGGGCCACGGAGACCCAGTACTTC
CAISVSGRATETQYF
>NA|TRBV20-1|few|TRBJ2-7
TGCAGTGCCCGGGACGTCAACACCTACGAGCAGTACTTC
CSARDVNTYEQYF
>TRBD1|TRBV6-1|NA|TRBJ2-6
TGTGCCAGCAGCCCACCCCGGGGACAGGGGACCGGGGCCAACGTCCTGACTTTC
CASSPPRGQGTGANVLTF
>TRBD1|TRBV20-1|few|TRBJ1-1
TGCAGTGCTAGCGACAGGGGAGGGACTGAAGCTTTCTTT
CSASDRGGTEAFF
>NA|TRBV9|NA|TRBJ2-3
TGTGCCAGCAGCGTAGAGGCGGCCGAGAAGACGCAGTATTTT
CASSVEAAEKTQYF
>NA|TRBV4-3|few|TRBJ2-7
TGCGCCAGCAGCCTCCTGGTGAGCTCCTACGAGCAGTACTTC
CASSLLVSSYEQYF
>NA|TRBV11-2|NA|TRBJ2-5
TGTGCCAGCAGTAATAGCGGCCAAGAGACCCAGTACTTC
CASSNSGQETQYF
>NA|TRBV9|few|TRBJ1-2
TGTGCCAGCAGCCCCCACGACGGGGCCTATGGCTACACCTTC
CASSPHDGAYGYTF
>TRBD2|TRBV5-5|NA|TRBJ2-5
TGTGCCAGCAGCTTCCCCTTGGGAGCGGGGGGTGAAGAGACCCAGTACTTC
CASSFPLGAGGEETQYF
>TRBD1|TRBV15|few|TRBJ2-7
TGTGCCACCAGCCTAAGTGGACAGGCCACCTACGAGCAGTACTTC
CATSLSGQATYEQYF
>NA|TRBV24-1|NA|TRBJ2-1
TGTGCCACCAGTAACACTAGGAGAGAGCAGTTCTTC
CATSNTRREQFF
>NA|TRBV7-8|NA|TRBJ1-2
TGTGCCAGCAGCGCACCGGGGCTCTATGGCTACACCTTC
CASSAPGLYGYTF
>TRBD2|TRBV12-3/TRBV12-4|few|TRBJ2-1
TGTGCCAGCAGTTTTATTAGCGGGATTAGGTTCTTC
CASSFISGIRFF
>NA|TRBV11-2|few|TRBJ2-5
TGTGCCAGCAGGACTTTCCAAGAGACCCAGTACTTC
CASRTFQETQYF
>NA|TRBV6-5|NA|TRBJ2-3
TGTGCCAGCAGTTACTCTGGGTGGGATTTAGATACGCAGTATTTT
CASSYSGWDLDTQYF
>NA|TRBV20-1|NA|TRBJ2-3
TGCAGTGCTAAGAGAGGGCCGAGTCTAGGGACAGATACGCAGTATTTT
CSAKRGPSLGTDTQYF
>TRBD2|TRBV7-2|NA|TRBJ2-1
TGTGCCAGCAGCTTATGGCCTAGCGGGAACAATGAGCAGTTCTTC
CASSLWPSGNNEQFF
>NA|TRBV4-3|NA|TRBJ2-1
TGCGCCAGCAGCCAAGATAGCCTTGGGGATGAGCAGTTCTTC
CASSQDSLGDEQFF
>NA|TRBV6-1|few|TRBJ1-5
TGTGCCAGCGTCCAGACCAATCAGCCCCAGCATTTT
CASVQTNQPQHF
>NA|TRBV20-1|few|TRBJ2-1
TGCAGTGCCATACGCGGGATCGTCAATGAGCAGTTCTTC
CSAIRGIVNEQFF
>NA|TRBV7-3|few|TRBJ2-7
TGTGCCAGCAGCTTAACGCCAGCAATCTCCTACGAGCAGTACTTC
CASSLTPAISYEQYF
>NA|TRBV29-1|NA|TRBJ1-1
TGCAGCGCCCATTTAGGGGCAGAAGCTTTCTTT
CSAHLGAEAFF
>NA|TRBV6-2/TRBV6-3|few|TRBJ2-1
TGTGCCAGCAGCCCTATTGCGGGGCTCAATGAGCAGTTCTTC
CASSPIAGLNEQFF
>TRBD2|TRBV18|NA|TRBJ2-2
TGTGCCAGCTCCCTCCAACTAGCGGGAGAAGGAACCGGGGAGCTGTTTTTT
CASSLQLAGEGTGELFF
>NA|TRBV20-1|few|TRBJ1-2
TGCAGTGCTTATGGGGACTGGGATGGCTACACCTTC
CSAYGDWDGYTF
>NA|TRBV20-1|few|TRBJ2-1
TGCAGTGCTAGAGTTGGAGGGCGAAATGAGCAGTTCTTC
CSARVGGRNEQFF
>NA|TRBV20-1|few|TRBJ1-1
TGCAGTGCTGAAGACACTGAAGCTTTCTTT
CSAEDTEAFF
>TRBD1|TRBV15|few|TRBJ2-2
TGTGCCACCAGCCAAAGACAGGGCACCGGGGAGCTGTTTTTT
CATSQRQGTGELFF
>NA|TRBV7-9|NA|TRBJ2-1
TGTGCCAGCAGCATAGTGGAGTTTGCCAATGAGCAGTTCTTC
CASSIVEFANEQFF
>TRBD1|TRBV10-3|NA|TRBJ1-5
TGTGCCATCGGGCGGGACAGTAATAGCAATCAGCCCCAGCATTTT
CAIGRDSNSNQPQHF
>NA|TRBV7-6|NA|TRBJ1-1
TGTGCCAGCAGCCCGAAGATGGGGGTGGACACTGAAGCTTTCTTT
CASSPKMGVDTEAFF
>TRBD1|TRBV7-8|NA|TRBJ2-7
TGTGCCAGCAGCCGCGGACAGGTTCGTTCCTACGAGCAGTACTTC
CASSRGQVRSYEQYF
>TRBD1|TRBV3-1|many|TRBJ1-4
TGTGCCGCGCGATCGGACAGGGGTGAAAAACTGTTTTTT
CAARSDRGEKLFF
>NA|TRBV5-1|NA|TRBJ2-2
TGCGCCAGCAGCTTGATCACGGGGAGCGGGTACACCGGGGAGCTGTTTTTT
CASSLITGSGYTGELFF